The TCR beta chain described here comes from a study of cytomegalovirus exposure and HLA in healthy donors. Overall study context: The 100 to 150 validation repertoires were reported in a later analysis to have been generated on the same platform as the roughly 720 first-cohort repertoires.

In its sample, this clone was seen once. Its antigen is unidentified. Assay: immunoSEQ multiplex PCR; the TCRdb copy retains only in-frame clones and omits some. This table has about 72,000 clones, around 94% appearing once. Germline trimming cut 7 bases from V and 2 bases from J; bases unmatched to any gene: 10. The CDR3 sequence is 16 residues long. CDR1 is SNHLY, CDR2 FYNNEI, per germline. Broader study findings: The finding came from a later analysis; first-cohort TCR clusters tended to co-occur in the roughly 120 validation repertoires. The study recorded 150 to 200 TCR beta chains that were cytomegalovirus-associated. The classifier reportedly diagnosed cytomegalovirus status with high specificity and sensitivity.

What was sequenced was PBMCs. This receptor was obtained from a woman aged 18-30 years in good health and CMV-seropositive. The chain uses TRBV2 and TRBJ2-3; TRBD2 matches at 9 bases. The CDR3 protein is CASITYGTSSTDTQYF. The DNA for the CDR3 is TGTGCCAGCATTACCTACGGGACTAGCTCCACAGATACGCAGTATTTT.